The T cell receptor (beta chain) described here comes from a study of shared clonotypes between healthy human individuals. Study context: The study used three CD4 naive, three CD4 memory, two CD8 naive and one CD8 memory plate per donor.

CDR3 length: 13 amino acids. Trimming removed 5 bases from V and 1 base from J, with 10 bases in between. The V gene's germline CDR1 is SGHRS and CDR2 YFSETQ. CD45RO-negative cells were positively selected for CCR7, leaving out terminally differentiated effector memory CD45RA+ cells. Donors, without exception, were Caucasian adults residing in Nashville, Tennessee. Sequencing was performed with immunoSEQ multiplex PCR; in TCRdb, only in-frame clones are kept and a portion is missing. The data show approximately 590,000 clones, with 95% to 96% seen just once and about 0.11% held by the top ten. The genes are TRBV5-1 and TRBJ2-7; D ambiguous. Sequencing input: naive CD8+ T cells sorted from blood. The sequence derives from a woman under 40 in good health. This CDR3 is CASSLSASYEQYF. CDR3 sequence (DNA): TGCGCCAGCAGTCTGTCAGCATCCTACGAGCAGTACTTC. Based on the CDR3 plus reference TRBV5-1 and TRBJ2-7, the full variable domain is KAGVTQTPRYLIKTRGQQVTLSCSPISGHRSVSWYQQTPGQGLQFLFEYFSETQRNKGNFPGRFSGRQFSNSRSEMNVSTLELGDSALYLCASSLSASYEQYFGPGTRLTVT.